The T cell receptor (beta chain) under discussion was sequenced for a study of blood T cell repertoires in COVID-19. Study in general: Both acute and convalescent COVID-19 samples were obtained from the United States, Italy and Spain. From T cells, B-cell-depleted T cells, or PBMCs came the material, which was cDNA or gDNA.

Original analysis: Scientists estimated how many nucleated cells there were by amplifying reference gene primers. Data came from immunoSEQ multiplex PCR; TCRdb stores just in-frame clones and leaves some out. For V, J and clone size, that table is used; D and trimming come from the DNA. Of 23,000 or so clones listed, approximately 90% are singletons. This CDR3 spans 13 amino acids. The V and J ends lost 3 bases and 7 bases respectively, with 7 bases between them. Germline-derived CDR1 and CDR2 are SEHNR and FQNEAQ (reference sequence). The sequencing input was peripheral blood. This TCR was sampled from a human donor in a cohort sampled during active COVID-19. The gene calls are TRBV7-9 and TRBJ1-6, with D unresolved. The CDR3, as DNA: TGTGCCAGCAGCTTGTCGCGGAATTCACCCCTCCACTTT. Its protein is CASSLSRNSPLHF.